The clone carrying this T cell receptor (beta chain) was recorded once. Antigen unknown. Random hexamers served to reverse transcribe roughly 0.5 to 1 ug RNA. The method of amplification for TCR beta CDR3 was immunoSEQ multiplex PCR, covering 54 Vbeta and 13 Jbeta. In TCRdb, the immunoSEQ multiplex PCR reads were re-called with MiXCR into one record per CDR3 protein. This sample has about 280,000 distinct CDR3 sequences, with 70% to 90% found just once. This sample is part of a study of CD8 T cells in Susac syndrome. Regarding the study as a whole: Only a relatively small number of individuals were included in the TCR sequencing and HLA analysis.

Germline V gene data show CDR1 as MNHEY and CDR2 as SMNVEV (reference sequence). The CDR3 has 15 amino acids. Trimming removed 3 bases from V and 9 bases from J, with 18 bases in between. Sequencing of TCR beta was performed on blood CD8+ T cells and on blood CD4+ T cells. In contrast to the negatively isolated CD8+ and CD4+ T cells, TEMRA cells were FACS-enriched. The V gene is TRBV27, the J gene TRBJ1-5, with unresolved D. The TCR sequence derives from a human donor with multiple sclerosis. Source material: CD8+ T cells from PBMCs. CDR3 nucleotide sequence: TGTGCCAGCAGTTTCACTGGCCGCGGAATGGGGCCCCAGCATTTT. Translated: CASSFTGRGMGPQHF.